Presented here are 5 T cell receptor beta chains from one specimen sequenced in a study of T-cell reconstitution after alpha-beta-depleted transplantation in children. The TCRbeta library incorporated unique molecular identifiers. Each CDR3 protein gets one entry after TCRdb re-called the PCR reads with MiXCR. The sample lists roughly 300,000 distinct CDR3 sequences; 9% to 12% were seen once. The sample consisted of PBMCs from the stem cell graft donor, taken from the stem cell graft. All receptors derive from a human donor who donated a stem cell graft to a child with acute lymphoblastic leukemia.

The chain couples TRBV12-3 or TRBV12-4 to TRBJ2-2; D might be TRBD1 (6 bases). CDR3 length: 15 residues. Between the trimmed V and J ends, which lost 6 bases and 5 bases, there was a span of 16 bases. The CDR3 reads CASSLGAQYTGELFF. The CDR3 bases are TGTGCCAGCAGCTTGGGGGCCCAGTATACCGGGGAGCTGTTTTTT.

A few counts support this clonotype. The chain uses TRBV6-6 and TRBJ2-7; no clear D. V lost 7 bases and J lost 1, with 11 bases in between. This CDR3 region has 13 residues. Germline V gene sequence: CDR1 MNHNY, CDR2 SVGAGI (reference sequence). CDR3 sequence reads: CASIRASSYEQYF. The CDR3 coding sequence is TGTGCCAGCATCCGGGCCTCTTCCTACGAGCAGTACTTC.

The CDR3 coding sequence is TGTGCCAGCAGCTCCCCAGGGGCAGGGCAAGAGACCCAGTACTTC. Protein product: CASSSPGAGQETQYF. The chain employs TRBV27 and TRBJ2-5, with TRBD1 as a possible D gene (6 bases). Germline V lookup: CDR1 MNHEY, CDR2 SMNVEV (reference sequence). V shed 6 bases and J shed 2 bases, with 16 bases lying between them. The CDR3 runs 15 residues.

This clonotype was seen a few times. V and J are TRBV28 and TRBJ2-1; perhaps D is TRBD1 or TRBD2 (7 bases each). Germline V gene sequence: CDR1 MDHEN, CDR2 SYDVKM. The CDR3 length is 12 residues. Trimming took off 7 bases at V and 14 bases at J, with 18 bases between the two ends. CDR3 in DNA: TGTGCCAGCACCGACAGGGAGGGGCTGGAGTTCTTC. Residues: CASTDREGLEFF.

This clonotype was counted only a few times. This sequence joins TRBV6-2 or TRBV6-3 and TRBJ2-1; TRBD1 might be the D (7 bases). Germline CDR1 and CDR2: MNHEY and SVGEGT. V lost 2 bases and J lost 3, with 11 bases in between. This CDR3 is built from 15 residues. In DNA, the CDR3 is TGTGCCAGCAGTTACAGCCAGGGGGGCTACAATGAGCAGTTCTTC. Its protein product is CASSYSQGGYNEQFF.